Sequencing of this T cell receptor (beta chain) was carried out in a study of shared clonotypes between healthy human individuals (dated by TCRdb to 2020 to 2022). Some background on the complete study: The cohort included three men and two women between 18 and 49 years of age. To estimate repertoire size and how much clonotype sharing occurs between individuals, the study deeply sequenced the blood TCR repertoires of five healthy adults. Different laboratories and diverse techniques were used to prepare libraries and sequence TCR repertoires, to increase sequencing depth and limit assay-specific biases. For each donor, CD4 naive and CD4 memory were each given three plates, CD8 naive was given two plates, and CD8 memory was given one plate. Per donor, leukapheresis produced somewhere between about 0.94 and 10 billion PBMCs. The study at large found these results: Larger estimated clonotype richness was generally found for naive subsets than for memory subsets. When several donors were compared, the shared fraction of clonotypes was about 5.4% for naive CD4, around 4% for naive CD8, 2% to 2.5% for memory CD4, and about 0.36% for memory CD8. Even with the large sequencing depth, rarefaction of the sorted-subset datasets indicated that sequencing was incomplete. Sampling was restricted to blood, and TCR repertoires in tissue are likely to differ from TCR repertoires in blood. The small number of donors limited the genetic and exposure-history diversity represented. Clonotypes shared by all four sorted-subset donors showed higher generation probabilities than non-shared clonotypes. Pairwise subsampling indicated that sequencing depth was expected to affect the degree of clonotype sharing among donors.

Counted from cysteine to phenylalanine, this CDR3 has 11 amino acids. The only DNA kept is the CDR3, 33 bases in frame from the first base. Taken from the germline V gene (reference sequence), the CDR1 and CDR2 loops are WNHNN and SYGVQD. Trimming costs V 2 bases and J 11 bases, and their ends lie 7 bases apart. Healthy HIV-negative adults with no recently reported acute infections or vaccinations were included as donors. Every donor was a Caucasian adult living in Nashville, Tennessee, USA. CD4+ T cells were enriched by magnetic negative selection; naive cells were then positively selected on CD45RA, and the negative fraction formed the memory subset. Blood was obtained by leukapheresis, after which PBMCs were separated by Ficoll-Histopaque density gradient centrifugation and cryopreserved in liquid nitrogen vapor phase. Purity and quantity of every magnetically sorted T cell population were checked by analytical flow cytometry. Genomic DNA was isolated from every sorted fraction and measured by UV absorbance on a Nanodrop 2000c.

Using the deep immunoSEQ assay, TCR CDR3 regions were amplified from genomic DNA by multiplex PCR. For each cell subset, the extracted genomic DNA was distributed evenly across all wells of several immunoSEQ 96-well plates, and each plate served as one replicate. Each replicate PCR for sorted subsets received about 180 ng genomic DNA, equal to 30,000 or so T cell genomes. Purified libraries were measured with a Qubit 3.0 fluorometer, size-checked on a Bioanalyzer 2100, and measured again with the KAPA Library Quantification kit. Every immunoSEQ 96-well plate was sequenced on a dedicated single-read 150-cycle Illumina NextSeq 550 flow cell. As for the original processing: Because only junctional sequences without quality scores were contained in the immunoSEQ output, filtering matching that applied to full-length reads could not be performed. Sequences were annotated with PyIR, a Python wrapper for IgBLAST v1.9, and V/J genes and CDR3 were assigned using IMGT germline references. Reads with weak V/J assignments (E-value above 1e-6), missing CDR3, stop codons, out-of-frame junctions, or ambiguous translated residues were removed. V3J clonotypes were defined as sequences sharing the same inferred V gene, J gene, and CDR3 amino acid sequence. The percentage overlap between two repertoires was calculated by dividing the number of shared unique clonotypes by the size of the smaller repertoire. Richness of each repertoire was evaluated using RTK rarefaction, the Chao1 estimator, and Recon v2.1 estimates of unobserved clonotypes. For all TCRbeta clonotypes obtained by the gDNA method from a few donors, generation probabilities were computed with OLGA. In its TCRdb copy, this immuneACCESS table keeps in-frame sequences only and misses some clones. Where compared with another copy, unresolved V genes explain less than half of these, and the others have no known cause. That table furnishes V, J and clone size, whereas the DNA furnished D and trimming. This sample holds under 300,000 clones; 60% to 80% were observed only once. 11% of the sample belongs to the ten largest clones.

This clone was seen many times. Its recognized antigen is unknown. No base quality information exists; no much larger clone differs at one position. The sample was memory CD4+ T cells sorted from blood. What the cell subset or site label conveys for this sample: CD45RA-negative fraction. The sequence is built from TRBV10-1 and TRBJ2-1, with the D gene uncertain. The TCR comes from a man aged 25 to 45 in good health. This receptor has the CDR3 CASSEMGKQFF. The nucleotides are TGCGCCAGCAGTGAGATGGGCAAGCAGTTCTTC.